This T cell receptor beta chain is drawn from a study of patients and donors after allogeneic stem cell transplantation. This clonotype was observed a handful of times. TCRdb re-analysed the RT-PCR reads in MiXCR, keeping a single row per CDR3 protein. The repertoire holds 410,000 or so distinct CDR3 sequences, with approximately 16% as singletons. This CDR3 is 18 amino acids long. The ends were cut back, 1 base at V and 1 base at J, with 18 bases in the middle. The V gene's germline CDR1 is SGHDT and CDR2 YYEEEE. Sequenced input: blood, either unsorted or a sorted T cell fraction (not recorded which). The V gene is TRBV5-6, the J gene TRBJ2-1; D ambiguous. The source of this sequence is a human donor who was either an allogeneic HSCT recipient or a stem cell or donor lymphocyte infusion donor (not recorded which). It is not recorded whose cells these are; they may come from a transplant donor. This chain's CDR3 is CASSLRLADLVSYNEQFF. The CDR3, as DNA: TGTGCCAGCAGCTTGAGGTTGGCCGACCTCGTTTCCTACAATGAGCAGTTCTTC.